These 31 T cell receptor beta chains share one sample of origin, sequenced in a study of shared clonotypes between healthy human individuals. Libraries were prepared by immunoSEQ multiplex PCR; TCRdb keeps only in-frame clonotypes and omits some of them. The table lists fewer than 1.4 million clones, around 78% of them singletons. Material: memory CD4+ T cells from PBMCs. Sample subset: CD45RA-negative fraction. Source of these receptors: a man aged 18 to 29 in good health. Some clones in this sample may be carry-over from other donors' samples.

The chain joins TRBV7-9 to TRBJ2-1; D uncertain. This CDR3 contains 12 residues. CDR1 is SEHNR, CDR2 FQNEAQ, per germline (reference sequence). V lost 0 bases to trimming and J lost 8 bases, with 5 bases between them. The CDR3 region has the DNA TGTGCCAGCAGCTTAGCGCTGGATGAGCAGTTCTTC. It specifies CASSLALDEQFF.

This clone has more than one count but fewer than ten. V and J are TRBV19 and TRBJ2-1; TRBD2 is a possible D gene (6 bases). Germline CDR1 and CDR2: LNHDA and SQIVND (reference sequence). The CDR3 sequence is 16 residues long. Trimming took 4 bases from V and 0 from J, leaving 13 bases between them. CDR3 residues: CASSNRGTGSYNEQFF. The CDR3 coding sequence is TGTGCCAGTAGTAATCGGGGGACGGGCTCCTACAATGAGCAGTTCTTC. Full variable domain (remainder filled in from reference TRBV19 and TRBJ2-1): DGGITQSPKYLFRKEGQNVTLSCEQNLNHDAMYWYRQDPGQGLRLIYYSQIVNDFQKGDIAEGYSVSREKKESFPLTVTSAQKNPTAFYLCASSNRGTGSYNEQFFGPGTRLTVL.

The chain combines TRBV18 with TRBJ1-1; TRBD1 is a possible D gene (5 bases). The CDR3 contains 16 residues. CDR1 KGHSH and CDR2 LQKENI come from the germline V gene. With 3 bases removed from V and 5 bases from J, the gap between germline ends came to 19 bases. The CDR3 region has the DNA TGTGCCAGCTCACCCCCCGGTCGCGGGGCGCGGACTGAAGCTTTCTTT. It encodes CASSPPGRGARTEAFF. The full variable domain, with the rest looked up from reference TRBV18 and TRBJ1-1, is NAGVMQNPRHLVRRRGQEARLRCSPMKGHSHVYWYRQLPEEGLKFMVYLQKENIIDESGMPKERFSAEFPKEGPSILRIQQVVRGDSAAYFCASSPPGRGARTEAFFGQGTRLTVV.

J is TRBJ2-7 and V is TRBV6-1; a weak D match, TRBD2 (6 bases). Per germline, CDR1 MNHNS and CDR2 SASEGT. Trimming stripped 5 bases from V and 2 bases from J, with 16 bases between. The CDR3 contains 15 residues. CDR3 sequence reads: CASSPTYAGPYEQYF. CDR3 nucleotides: TGTGCCAGCAGTCCCACCTACGCGGGGCCCTACGAGCAGTACTTC.

The chain employs TRBV7-9 and TRBJ1-4; D remains ambiguous. This CDR3 contains 15 residues. Germline CDR1 is SEHNR and CDR2 is FQNEAQ (reference sequence). The ends were cut back, 5 bases at V and 6 bases at J, with 16 bases in the middle. DNA of the CDR3: TGTGCCAGCAGCCCTGGGTTTCCCGGGGATGAAAAACTGTTTTTT. It codes for CASSPGFPGDEKLFF.

The J gene is TRBJ1-2, the V gene TRBV7-2, with TRBD1 matching over 8 bases. Germline CDR1 is SGHTA and CDR2 is FQGNSA. With 7 bases clipped from V and 0 bases from J, the junction kept 4 bases outside the gene matches. The length of the CDR3 is 14 residues. The DNA for the CDR3 is TGTGCCAGCACCAACAGGGGGGCTAACTATGGCTACACCTTC. This codes for CASTNRGANYGYTF.

This clone was detected once. The V gene is TRBV19, the J gene TRBJ1-1, with D perhaps matching TRBD1 (5 bases). Germline CDR1 LNHDA, CDR2 SQIVND (reference sequence). The CDR3 is 17 amino acids. Between the trimmed V and J ends, which lost 3 bases and 1 base, there was a span of 18 bases. The CDR3 protein is CASSMGRGAVGNTEAFF. DNA of the CDR3: TGTGCCAGTAGTATGGGGAGGGGTGCGGTAGGGAACACTGAAGCTTTCTTT.

The rearrangement uses TRBV7-8 and TRBJ2-1; tentatively, D is TRBD1 (6 bases). The germline CDR1 and CDR2 sequences are SGHVS and FQNEAQ. This CDR3 is built from 17 residues. The V gene lost 2 bases and the J gene lost 6 bases, with 20 bases spanning the gap. The CDR3 loop reads CASSLPVAGAPPNEQFF. As DNA, the CDR3 is TGTGCCAGCAGCTTACCCGTGGCAGGGGCGCCCCCCAATGAGCAGTTCTTC.

The chain carries TRBV30 and TRBJ2-2; D is ambiguous. Germline V lookup: CDR1 GTSNPN, CDR2 SVGIG (reference sequence). V shed 2 bases and J shed 3 bases, with 19 bases lying between them. The CDR3 sequence is 17 residues long. The CDR3 here is CAWSRSLGPRYTGELFF. Written as DNA, the CDR3 is TGTGCCTGGAGTCGATCTCTAGGACCCCGCTACACCGGGGAGCTGTTTTTT.

The rearrangement uses TRBV6-5 and TRBJ2-7; 9 bases are shared with TRBD1. The CDR3 consists of 14 residues. CDR1 is MNHEY, CDR2 SVGAGI, per germline. The J segment lost 3 bases and the V segment lost 6 bases, leaving 6 bases of the junction unmatched. Written as DNA, the CDR3 is TGTGCCAGCAGCCCCGGGACAGGGTTCTACGAGCAGTACTTC. Protein product: CASSPGTGFYEQYF.

The V call is TRBV7-2, the J call TRBJ2-1; 11 bases align to TRBD2. CDR3 size: 16 residues. After removal of 5 bases from V and 4 bases from J, the junction contained 7 bases not matched to a gene. Germline V lookup: CDR1 SGHTA, CDR2 FQGNSA. CDR3 bases: TGTGCCAGCAGCCGCGGGACTAGCGGCTTTTACAATGAGCAGTTCTTC. It yields the protein CASSRGTSGFYNEQFF.

The V gene is TRBV19, the J gene TRBJ2-7; 10 bases match TRBD2. Trimming took 5 bases from V and 1 from J; bases not matched to a gene: 5. This CDR3 is 15 amino acids long. Per the germline V gene, CDR1 is LNHDA and CDR2 is SQIVND (reference sequence). CDR3 amino acids: CASSASGSNSYEQYF. CDR3 bases: TGTGCCAGTAGTGCTAGCGGGAGTAATTCCTACGAGCAGTACTTC.

This clone was seen repeatedly, ten times or more. The V and J genes are TRBV6-1 and TRBJ2-2; D gene uncertain. The CDR3 has 15 residues. Germline CDR1 and CDR2: MNHNS and SASEGT. The V end was cut by 8 bases, the J end by 1 base, with 14 bases between. This CDR3 reads CASGRLQVNTGELFF. DNA of the CDR3: TGTGCCAGCGGCAGGTTGCAGGTGAACACCGGGGAGCTGTTTTTT.

The rearrangement uses TRBV30 and TRBJ1-1; D remains unclear. This CDR3 is built from 14 residues. Trimming left V 2 bases short and J 2 bases short, with 12 bases between. Germline V lookup: CDR1 GTSNPN, CDR2 SVGIG (reference sequence). The CDR3 DNA reads as TGTGCCTGGAGTTTTGTAGGAGCTAACACTGAAGCTTTCTTT. Its protein is CAWSFVGANTEAFF. Using reference TRBV30 and TRBJ1-1 for the parts outside the CDR3, the full variable domain is SQTIHQWPATLVQPVGSPLSLECTVEGTSNPNLYWYRQAAGRGLQLLFYSVGIGQISSEVPQNLSASRPQDRQFILSSKKLLLSDSGFYLCAWSFVGANTEAFFGQGTRLTVV.

V and J are TRBV4-1 and TRBJ2-1; 9 bases are shared with TRBD2. Germline CDR1 is MGHRA and CDR2 is YSYEKL. V lost 4 bases to trimming and J lost 3 bases; unmatched junction nucleotides: 4. The CDR3 runs to 15 residues. CDR3 nucleotide sequence: TGCGCCAGCAGCCTTAGCGGGAGTAGCTACAATGAGCAGTTCTTC. Its protein product is CASSLSGSSYNEQFF.

The gene calls are TRBV11-3 and TRBJ2-1; possible D gene TRBD1, 5 bases. The germline V gene has CDR1 SGHNT and CDR2 YENEEA. The ends were cut back, 5 bases at V and 4 bases at J, with 9 bases in the middle. CDR3 length equals 13 residues. The chain's CDR3 is CASSAGLYNEQFF. The CDR3, as DNA: TGTGCCAGCAGCGCAGGGCTTTACAATGAGCAGTTCTTC.

The count of this clone is one. The V call is TRBV6-1, the J call TRBJ1-1; TRBD1 matches 7 bases. The CDR3 has 13 residues. V lost 5 bases, J lost 8 bases, and 8 bases stayed unmatched. CDR1 and CDR2 (germline): MNHNS, SASEGT. DNA of the CDR3: TGTGCCAGCAGTACTCCCGGGACAGTCGAAGCTTTCTTT. It codes for CASSTPGTVEAFF.

The rearrangement uses TRBV18 and TRBJ2-5; D ambiguous. V lost 0 bases and J 1 base, leaving 9 bases between the germline ends. The germline V gene encodes CDR1 KGHSH and CDR2 LQKENI. The CDR3 covers 15 residues. CDR3: CASSPPVGRQETQYF. In DNA, the CDR3 is TGTGCCAGCTCACCACCGGTGGGCCGCCAAGAGACCCAGTACTTC. The whole variable domain, filled in from reference TRBV18 and TRBJ2-5, reads NAGVMQNPRHLVRRRGQEARLRCSPMKGHSHVYWYRQLPEEGLKFMVYLQKENIIDESGMPKERFSAEFPKEGPSILRIQQVVRGDSAAYFCASSPPVGRQETQYFGPGTRLLVL.

The chain carries TRBV25-1 and TRBJ1-3; possible D gene TRBD1, 5 bases. Germline V lookup: CDR1 MGHDK, CDR2 SYGVNS. CDR3 length: 15 amino acids. Between the trimmed V and J ends, which lost 0 bases and 9 bases, there was a span of 15 bases. CDR3 region: CASSEYTQGVGTIYF. In DNA, the CDR3 is TGTGCCAGCAGTGAATATACTCAGGGAGTAGGCACCATATATTTT.

With regard to this clone: The same CDR3 is also encoded by other DNA sequences in this sample. The chain uses TRBV27 and TRBJ2-5; tentative D call: TRBD1 (6 bases). The germline V gene has CDR1 MNHEY and CDR2 SMNVEV (reference sequence). V was shortened by 5 bases and J by 4 bases, with 14 bases between the two germline ends. This CDR3 comprises 14 residues. CDR3 loop: CASSPRQARETQYF. The CDR3, as DNA: TGTGCCAGCAGTCCACGACAGGCCAGAGAGACCCAGTACTTC.

The chain employs TRBV25-1 and TRBJ2-5; D gene ambiguous. Looked up from germline, CDR1 is MGHDK and CDR2 is SYGVNS. The CDR3 contains 11 residues. V lost 3 bases to trimming and J lost 5 bases, with 4 bases between them. CDR3 residues: CASSDYETQYF. In nucleotides, the CDR3 is TGTGCCAGCAGTGATTACGAGACCCAGTACTTC.

The chain combines TRBV5-1 with TRBJ2-7; D not certain. The CDR3 loop spans 12 amino acids. The germline V gene encodes CDR1 SGHRS and CDR2 YFSETQ. Trimming removed 4 bases at V and 5 bases at J, with 10 bases between. CDR3 in DNA: TGCGCCAGCAGCGAAGGGATACACGAGCAGTACTTC. It translates to CASSEGIHEQYF.

The chain employs TRBV6-1 and TRBJ1-2, with D possibly being TRBD1 (6 bases). The CDR3 is 14 residues long. Per germline, CDR1 MNHNS and CDR2 SASEGT. Trimming took off 5 bases at V and 4 bases at J, with 14 bases between the two ends. CDR3 sequence reads: CASSSTGSGYGYTF. CDR3 nucleotides: TGTGCCAGCAGTTCTACAGGGTCGGGCTATGGCTACACCTTC.

This chain uses TRBV7-9 with TRBJ2-3; 7 bases match TRBD2. The CDR3 consists of 15 residues. With V trimmed by 5 bases and J by 3 bases, 8 bases remained unmatched. Per the germline V gene, CDR1 is SEHNR and CDR2 is FQNEAQ (reference sequence). Written as DNA, the CDR3 is TGTGCCAGCAGCCACGCGGGAGTGGTGACAGATACGCAGTATTTT. This gives the protein CASSHAGVVTDTQYF. Based on the CDR3 plus reference TRBV7-9 and TRBJ2-3, the full variable domain is DTGVSQNPRHKITKRGQNVTFRCDPISEHNRLYWYRQTLGQGPEFLTYFQNEAQLEKSRLLSDRFSAERPKGSFSTLEIQRTEQGDSAMYLCASSHAGVVTDTQYFGPGTRLTVL.

The J gene is TRBJ1-1, the V gene TRBV6-6; maybe TRBD1 (5 bases). Trimming cost V 2 bases and J 7 bases, with 11 bases left between them. Germline values: CDR1 MNHNY, CDR2 SVGAGI (reference sequence). CDR3 length: 13 residues. CDR3 amino acids: CASSYGADREAFF. The CDR3 nucleotides read TGTGCCAGCAGTTACGGGGCAGACCGTGAAGCTTTCTTT.

The rearrangement uses TRBV29-1 and TRBJ1-6, with 8 nucleotides matching TRBD1. Germline V gene sequence: CDR1 SQVTM, CDR2 ANQGSEA. CDR3 size: 13 residues. Unmatched junction bases numbered 3, after V lost 4 bases and J lost 7 bases. CDR3 amino acids: CSVGQGANSPLHF. CDR3 DNA: TGCAGCGTTGGGCAGGGGGCCAATTCACCCCTCCACTTT.

The rearrangement links TRBV6-6 to TRBJ2-7; no reliable D call. Trimming stripped 6 bases from V and 6 bases from J, with 18 bases between. From germline, CDR1 is MNHNY and CDR2 SVGAGI (reference sequence). The CDR3 contains 14 residues. This CDR3 reads CASRMITHAGEQYF. In nucleotides, the CDR3 is TGTGCCAGCAGGATGATTACCCACGCCGGCGAGCAGTACTTC.

Comments on this clone: This may be a read error: a much more frequent sequence differs by one nucleotide. This chain connects TRBV2 to TRBJ1-2; D unresolved. V shed 6 bases and J shed 2 bases, with 10 bases lying between them. Germline loops: CDR1 SNHLY, CDR2 FYNNEI. The CDR3 loop spans 13 amino acids. CDR3 coding DNA: TGTGCCAGCAGCCCGGACGGAAACTATGGCTACACCTTC. Encoded protein: CASSPDGNYGYTF.

The gene calls are TRBV2 and TRBJ2-3, with 7 bases aligning to TRBD2. The CDR3 has 14 residues. Germline V CDR1 and CDR2: SNHLY, FYNNEI. Trimming removed 4 bases from V and 2 bases from J; junction bases left unmatched: 3. The CDR3 here is CASSGEGSTDTQYF. DNA of the CDR3: TGTGCCAGCAGTGGGGAGGGGTCCACAGATACGCAGTATTTT.

The chain links TRBV5-1 to TRBJ1-4; 8 nucleotides align to TRBD1. The V and J ends lost 1 base and 6 bases, in that order; junction bases with no gene match: 5. The CDR3 spans 15 residues. Germline CDR1 SGHRS, CDR2 YFSETQ. The CDR3 loop is CASSLQGAPDEKLFF. Here the CDR3 DNA reads TGCGCCAGCAGCTTGCAGGGGGCTCCTGATGAAAAACTGTTTTTT. Drawing the rest from reference TRBV5-1 and TRBJ1-4, the complete variable domain is KAGVTQTPRYLIKTRGQQVTLSCSPISGHRSVSWYQQTPGQGLQFLFEYFSETQRNKGNFPGRFSGRQFSNSRSEMNVSTLELGDSALYLCASSLQGAPDEKLFFGSGTQLSVL.

The rearrangement uses TRBV5-1 and TRBJ2-1; D is uncertain. The V gene lost 4 bases and the J gene lost 5 bases, with 13 bases spanning the gap. Germline assignment: CDR1 SGHRS and CDR2 YFSETQ. This CDR3 has 14 residues. This CDR3 reads CASSPSSWDNEQFF. CDR3 sequence (DNA): TGCGCCAGCAGCCCGTCTAGTTGGGACAATGAGCAGTTCTTC.